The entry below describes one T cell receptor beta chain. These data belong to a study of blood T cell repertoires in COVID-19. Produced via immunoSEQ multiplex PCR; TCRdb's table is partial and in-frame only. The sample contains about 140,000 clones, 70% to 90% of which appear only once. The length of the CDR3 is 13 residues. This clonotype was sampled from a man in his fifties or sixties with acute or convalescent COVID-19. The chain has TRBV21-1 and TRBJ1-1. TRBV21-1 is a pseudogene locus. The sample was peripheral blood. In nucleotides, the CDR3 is TGTGCCAGCAGCCTAGGCCGGGACACTGAAGCTTTCTTT. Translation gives CASSLGRDTEAFF.